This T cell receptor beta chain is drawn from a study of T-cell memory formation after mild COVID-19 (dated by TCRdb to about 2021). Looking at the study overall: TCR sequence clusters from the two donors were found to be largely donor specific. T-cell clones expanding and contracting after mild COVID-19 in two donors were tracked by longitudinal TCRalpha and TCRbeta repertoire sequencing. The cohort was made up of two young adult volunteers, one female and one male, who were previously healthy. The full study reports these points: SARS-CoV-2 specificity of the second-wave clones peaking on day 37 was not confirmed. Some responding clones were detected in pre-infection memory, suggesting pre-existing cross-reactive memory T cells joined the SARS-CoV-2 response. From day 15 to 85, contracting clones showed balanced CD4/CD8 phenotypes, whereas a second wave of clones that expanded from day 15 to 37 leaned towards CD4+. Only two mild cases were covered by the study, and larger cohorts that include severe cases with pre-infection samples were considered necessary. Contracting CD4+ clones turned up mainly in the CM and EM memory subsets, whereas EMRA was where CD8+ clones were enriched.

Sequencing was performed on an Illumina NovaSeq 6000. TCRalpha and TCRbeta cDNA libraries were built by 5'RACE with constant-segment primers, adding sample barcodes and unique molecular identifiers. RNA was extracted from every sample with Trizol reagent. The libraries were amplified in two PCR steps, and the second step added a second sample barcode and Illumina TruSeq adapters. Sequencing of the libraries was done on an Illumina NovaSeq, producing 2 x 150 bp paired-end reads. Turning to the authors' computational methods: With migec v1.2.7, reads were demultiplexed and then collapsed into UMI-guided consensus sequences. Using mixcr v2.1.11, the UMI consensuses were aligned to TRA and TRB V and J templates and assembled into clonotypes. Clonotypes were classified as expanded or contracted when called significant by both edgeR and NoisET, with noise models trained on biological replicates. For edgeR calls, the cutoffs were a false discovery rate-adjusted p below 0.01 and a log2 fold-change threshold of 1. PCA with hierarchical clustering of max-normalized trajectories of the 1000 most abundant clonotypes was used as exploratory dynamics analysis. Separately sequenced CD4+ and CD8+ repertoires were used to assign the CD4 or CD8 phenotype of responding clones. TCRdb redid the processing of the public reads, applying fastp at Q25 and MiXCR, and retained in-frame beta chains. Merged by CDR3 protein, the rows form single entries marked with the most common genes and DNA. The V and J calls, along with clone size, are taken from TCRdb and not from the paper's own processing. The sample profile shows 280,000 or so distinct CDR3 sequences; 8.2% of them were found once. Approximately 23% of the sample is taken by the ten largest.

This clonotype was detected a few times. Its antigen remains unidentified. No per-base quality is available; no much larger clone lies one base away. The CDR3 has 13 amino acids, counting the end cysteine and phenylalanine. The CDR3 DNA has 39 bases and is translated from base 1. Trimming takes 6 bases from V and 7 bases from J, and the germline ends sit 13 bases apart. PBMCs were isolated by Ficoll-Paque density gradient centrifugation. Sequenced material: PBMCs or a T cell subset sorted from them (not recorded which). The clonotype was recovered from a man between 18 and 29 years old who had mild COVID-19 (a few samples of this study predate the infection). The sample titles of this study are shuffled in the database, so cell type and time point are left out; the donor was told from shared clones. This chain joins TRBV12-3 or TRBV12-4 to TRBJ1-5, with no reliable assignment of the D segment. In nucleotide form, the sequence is TGTGCCAGCAGCCTTGCGGGCCAGCAGCCCCAGCATTTT. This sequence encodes CASSLAGQQPQHF.